The 6 T cell receptor beta chains below all came from one sample that was sequenced in a study of blood T cell repertoires in COVID-19. Only in-frame clones appear in the TCRdb table, and some are missing; sequencing was by immunoSEQ multiplex PCR. The table has hundreds of thousands of clones, 70% to 90% seen once. Sample: PBMCs or T cells enriched from blood (not recorded which). The source of these receptors is a woman under 30 who had been exposed to COVID-19.

The rearrangement uses TRBV28 and TRBJ2-3; D gene uncertain. Trimming removed 0 bases at V and 2 bases at J, with 18 bases between. Germline CDR1 and CDR2: MDHEN and SYDVKM. This CDR3 is built from 18 residues. DNA of the CDR3: TGTGCCAGCAGTTTATGCATGTTACTATCGGAGTTCACAGATACGCAGTATTTT. Protein sequence: CASSLCMLLSEFTDTQYF.

The chain recombines TRBV29-1 with TRBJ1-1; 7 nucleotides match TRBD1. Germline V gene data show CDR1 as SQVTM and CDR2 as ANQGSEA. The V and J ends lost 4 bases and 0 bases, in that order; junction bases with no gene match: 20. This CDR3 is 19 amino acids long. CDR3 coding DNA: TGCAGCGTTGTGGAGCCGGCACTTTCACAGGGGACCTTGAACACTGAAGCTTTCTTT. Its translation: CSVVEPALSQGTLNTEAFF.

This clone has a single count. The chain employs TRBV28 and TRBJ2-7, with a weak D call TRBD1 (5 bases). V lost 6 bases to trimming and J lost 0 bases, with 12 bases between them. The CDR3 has 14 residues. In germline, CDR1 is MDHEN, CDR2 SYDVKM. The CDR3 DNA reads TGTGCCAGCAGCGTCACAGGTGTCTCCTACGAGCAGTACTTC. Translation: CASSVTGVSYEQYF.

The V gene is TRBV7-9, the J gene TRBJ1-5, with a weak D call TRBD1 (6 bases). Trimming took 4 bases from V and 10 from J, leaving 11 bases between them. The length of the CDR3 is 12 residues. The germline CDR1 and CDR2 sequences are SEHNR and FQNEAQ (reference sequence). CDR3 sequence: CASSSTGRPQHF. CDR3 bases: TGTGCCAGCAGCTCCACAGGGAGACCCCAGCATTTT.

The chain employs TRBV5-4 and TRBJ2-5; 8 nucleotides agree with TRBD2. The CDR3 length is 13 residues. Germline assignment: CDR1 SGHNT and CDR2 YYREEE (reference sequence). With 6 bases clipped from V and 7 bases from J, the junction kept 8 bases outside the gene matches. The CDR3 protein is CASKGRGEGTQYF. CDR3 in DNA: TGTGCCAGCAAAGGGCGGGGGGAAGGGACCCAGTACTTC.

The chain uses TRBV19 and TRBJ1-5, with D perhaps TRBD1 (5 bases). This CDR3 is built from 16 residues. Per germline, CDR1 LNHDA and CDR2 SQIVND (reference sequence). Trimming left V 3 bases short and J 0 bases short, with 12 bases between. CDR3 DNA: TGTGCCAGTAGTATGCGGGGGAGCCTTAGCAATCAGCCCCAGCATTTT. Encoded protein: CASSMRGSLSNQPQHF.